These 20 T cell receptor beta chains originate from one sample sequenced in a study of T-cell reconstitution after alpha-beta-depleted transplantation in children. Preparation of the TCRbeta library used unique molecular identifiers. TCRdb reanalysed the PCR reads using MiXCR and keeps one entry per CDR3 protein. The repertoire consists of about 500,000 distinct CDR3 sequences, with approximately 32% occurring once and the leading ten covering approximately 2.3%. Sequencing was performed on PBMCs from the stem cell graft donor, taken from the stem cell graft. These TCRs come from a human donor who donated a stem cell graft to a child with aplastic anemia.

The genes are TRBV6-2 or TRBV6-3 and TRBJ2-7, with a weak D call TRBD2 (6 bases). The CDR3 contains 14 residues. The germline V gene has CDR1 MNHEY and CDR2 SVGEGT. V lost 4 bases and J 4 bases, leaving 14 bases between the germline ends. CDR3 DNA: TGTGCCAGCAGTTCCCGGGACTCACGATACGAGCAGTACGTC. This sequence encodes CASSSRDSRYEQYV.

In this sample, this clonotype turned up many times. The chain couples TRBV28 to TRBJ2-4; the D gene is possibly TRBD1 (6 bases). V lost 9 bases to trimming and J lost 4 bases, with 10 bases between them. Germline V gene data show CDR1 as MDHEN and CDR2 as SYDVKM. The CDR3 length is 12 residues. In nucleotides, the CDR3 is TGTGCCAGTCAGGGGACGAAAAACATTCAGTACTTC. Translating gives CASQGTKNIQYF.

The chain carries TRBV20-1 and TRBJ1-1; 10 nucleotides align to TRBD1. The junction had 12 bases not matched to a gene; V was cut back by 1 base and J by 10 bases. The CDR3 is 15 amino acids. Per germline, CDR1 DFQATT and CDR2 SNEGSKA (reference sequence). CDR3 in DNA: TGCAGTGCTAGAGCTCCTGACAGGGGGCGCAGGGGAGCTTTCTTT. Translated, it gives CSARAPDRGRRGAFF.

This sequence joins TRBV4-1 and TRBJ2-5, with D possibly TRBD2 on 6 matching bases. V shed 0 bases and J shed 4 bases, with 12 bases lying between them. This CDR3 comprises 15 residues. Germline-derived CDR1 and CDR2 are MGHRA and YSYEKL. The CDR3 DNA reads as TGCGCCAGCAGCCAAGATAGCCGGAGGGGAGAGACCCAGTACTTC. It yields the protein CASSQDSRRGETQYF.

This clonotype turned up a few times. The chain joins TRBV12-3 or TRBV12-4 to TRBJ1-2; 9 positions agree with TRBD1. The CDR3 loop spans 14 amino acids. V was pared by 6 bases and J by 8 bases, with 10 bases of the junction left unmatched. CDR3 sequence (DNA): TGTGCCAGCAGGTTAACACAGGGGGCCGAGGGCTACACCTTC. This encodes CASRLTQGAEGYTF.

There are a few counts of this clonotype. This sequence joins TRBV9 and TRBJ1-1, with D perhaps matching TRBD1 (6 bases). V lost 0 bases and J lost 4, with 13 bases in between. Germline loops: CDR1 SGDLS, CDR2 YYNGEE. This CDR3 contains 15 residues. The CDR3 here is CASSVVQGHGTEAFF. DNA of the CDR3: TGTGCCAGCAGCGTAGTCCAGGGGCATGGCACTGAAGCTTTCTTT.

The rearrangement links TRBV10-3 to TRBJ2-5; either TRBD1 or TRBD2 may supply D (5 bases each). Trimming pared 8 bases from V and 5 bases from J, leaving 15 bases between. Germline V gives CDR1 ENHRY, CDR2 SYGVKD. This CDR3 is 13 amino acids long. The CDR3 DNA sequence: TGTGCCATCGGAGATAAGGGGAGTGAGACCCAGTACTTC. It encodes CAIGDKGSETQYF.

The chain combines TRBV2 with TRBJ2-2; tentatively, D is TRBD1 (5 bases). The CDR3 runs to 14 residues. Trimming removed 11 bases from V and 0 bases from J, with 13 bases in between. Germline V gene data show CDR1 as SNHLY and CDR2 as FYNNEI. The CDR3: CARRQYSNTGELFF. The CDR3 DNA reads TGTGCCCGCCGACAGTATTCGAACACCGGGGAGCTGTTTTTT.

This clonotype was counted a few times. V gene TRBV7-2 combines with J gene TRBJ2-7; D gene unclear. Trimming took 1 base from V and 0 from J, leaving 10 bases between them. The CDR3 is 15 residues long. In germline, CDR1 is SGHTA, CDR2 FQGNSA. Written as DNA, the CDR3 is TGTGCCAGCAGCTTAGGGTCGGTCAGCTCCTACGAGCAGTACTTC. Protein: CASSLGSVSSYEQYF. The full variable domain, with the rest looked up from reference TRBV7-2 and TRBJ2-7, is GAGVSQSPSNKVTEKGKDVELRCDPISGHTALYWYRQSLGQGLEFLIYFQGNSAPDKSGLPSDRFSAERTGGSVSTLTIQRTQQEDSAVYLCASSLGSVSSYEQYFGPGTRLTVT.

This rearrangement joins TRBV13 to TRBJ1-1; D not resolved. This CDR3 region has 15 residues. Germline V lookup: CDR1 PRHDT, CDR2 FYEKMQ (reference sequence). V lost 0 bases and J lost 0, with 8 bases in between. The CDR3 loop reads CASSLGQTMNTEAFF. The CDR3 nucleotides read TGTGCCAGCAGCTTAGGACAGACAATGAACACTGAAGCTTTCTTT.

The rearrangement joins TRBV4-1 to TRBJ2-1, with D tentatively TRBD2 (6 bases). Germline V gene sequence: CDR1 MGHRA, CDR2 YSYEKL. This CDR3 is built from 17 residues. Trimming left V 0 bases short and J 4 bases short, with 16 bases between. The CDR3 DNA sequence: TGCGCCAGCAGCCAAGATCCCGCCGGACTACAGTACAATGAGCAGTTCTTC. Translation: CASSQDPAGLQYNEQFF.

This clonotype has more than one count but fewer than ten. V usage is TRBV28 and J usage is TRBJ2-7, with TRBD1 identical over 12 bases. V was pared by 6 bases and J by 5 bases, with 17 bases of the junction left unmatched. The CDR3 is 18 residues long. In germline, CDR1 is MDHEN, CDR2 SYDVKM. DNA for the CDR3: TGTGCCAGCAGCCCGGGACAGGGGGCGCGCTGGAACTCGGACGAGCAGTACTTC. Translating it yields CASSPGQGARWNSDEQYF.

The chain carries TRBV5-1 and TRBJ2-2; D is possibly TRBD2 (6 bases). Trimming took off 5 bases at V and 0 bases at J, with 11 bases between the two ends. Germline V lookup: CDR1 SGHRS, CDR2 YFSETQ. This CDR3 comprises 15 residues. The CDR3 coding sequence is TGCGCCAGCAGGGCCGGGACTCCGAACACCGGGGAGCTGTTTTTT. Protein: CASRAGTPNTGELFF. The entire variable domain, with the rest obtained from reference TRBV5-1 and TRBJ2-2, is as follows: KAGVTQTPRYLIKTRGQQVTLSCSPISGHRSVSWYQQTPGQGLQFLFEYFSETQRNKGNFPGRFSGRQFSNSRSEMNVSTLELGDSALYLCASRAGTPNTGELFFGEGSRLTVL.

The chain links TRBV4-1 to TRBJ1-4; D gene ambiguous. With 4 bases removed from V and 0 bases from J, the gap between germline ends came to 15 bases. This CDR3 region has 17 residues. Germline V gives CDR1 MGHRA, CDR2 YSYEKL. The CDR3 is CASSPDTGRTTNEKLFF. DNA for the CDR3: TGCGCCAGCAGCCCAGATACCGGACGAACAACTAATGAAAAACTGTTTTTT.

In its sample, this clonotype was seen a few times. V gene TRBV29-1 combines with J gene TRBJ2-3, with D uncertain. The CDR3 loop spans 11 amino acids. Germline CDR1 and CDR2: SQVTM and ANQGSEA. V was clipped by 4 bases and J by 5 bases, with 7 bases between them. CDR3 residues: CSVVVGDTQYF. CDR3 nucleotide sequence: TGCAGCGTTGTAGTGGGAGATACGCAGTATTTT.

The V and J genes are TRBV20-1 and TRBJ1-2; maybe TRBD1 (5 bases). Trimming cost V 5 bases and J 4 bases, with 8 bases left between them. The V gene's germline CDR1 is DFQATT and CDR2 SNEGSKA (reference sequence). The CDR3 has 11 residues. The CDR3, as DNA: TGCAGTGCTTGGGGGGTCTATGGCTACACCTTC. This gives the protein CSAWGVYGYTF.

The CDR3 sequence: CASSTDPGVREFTDTQYF. CDR3 coding DNA: TGTGCCAGCAGCACTGACCCAGGTGTGCGGGAGTTCACAGATACGCAGTATTTT. The chain employs TRBV9 and TRBJ2-3, with TRBD2 matching over 7 bases. V lost 4 bases and J lost 2; bases outside the gene matches: 16. CDR1 is SGDLS, CDR2 YYNGEE, per germline. The CDR3 has 18 residues.

This clonotype was counted only a few times. The chain has TRBV7-3 and TRBJ2-1; no firm D call. Germline V gene data show CDR1 as SGHTA and CDR2 as FQGTGA. The CDR3 consists of 13 residues. The V end lost 0 bases, the J end lost 6 bases, and 6 bases lay between the germline ends. DNA for the CDR3: TGTGCCAGCAGCTTAACGTTCCTCAATGAGCAGTTCTTC. This gives the protein CASSLTFLNEQFF.

This clonotype was seen a few times. The V gene is TRBV5-5, the J gene TRBJ1-1; the match to TRBD1 covers 8 bases. J gave up 1 base and V 6 bases, and 5 bases lay outside the gene matches. The germline CDR1 and CDR2 sequences are SGHKS and YYEKEE (reference sequence). This CDR3 region has 14 residues. Here the CDR3 reads CASMPGQANTEAFF. The CDR3 nucleotides read TGTGCCAGCATGCCGGGACAGGCGAACACTGAAGCTTTCTTT.

The chain joins TRBV7-3 to TRBJ1-2; 7 bases map to TRBD1. The CDR3 extends over 16 amino acids. Trimming cost V 2 bases and J 7 bases; bases outside gene matches: 13. Germline CDR1 is SGHTA and CDR2 is FQGTGA. CDR3 region: CASSLRPDRPGGGYTF. The CDR3 DNA follows: TGTGCCAGCAGCTTACGTCCGGACAGGCCAGGAGGTGGCTACACCTTC.